The rows below give T cell receptor beta chains drawn from one sample of a study of shared clonotypes between healthy human individuals. Profiled with immunoSEQ multiplex PCR; TCRdb holds only in-frame clones, not every one. In the table there are about 2.4 million clones, 93% of which are singletons. Specimen: naive CD4+ T cells from PBMCs. These receptor sequences come from a man aged 18 to 29 in good health. Some clones in this sample may be carry-over from other donors' samples. The CDR3 runs from the conserved cysteine through the conserved F or W. A D gene is named only where the DNA matches it firmly. Clone size appears in some rows only: once, few, many, or a class for an expanded clone.

>TRBV6-5|TRBD2|TRBJ2-5|once
CASSYGTSRQETQYF
TGTGCCAGCAGTTACGGGACTAGCAGGCAAGAGACCCAGTACTTC
>TRBV28|NA|TRBJ2-7|NA
CASIPGGRYEQYF
TGTGCCAGCATCCCAGGAGGGCGCTACGAGCAGTACTTC
>TRBV2|TRBD1|TRBJ1-2|NA
CASSEVLQGYGYTF
TGTGCCAGCAGTGAAGTTCTACAGGGGTATGGCTACACCTTC
>TRBV19|NA|TRBJ1-4|NA
CASTQGNEKLFF
TGTGCCAGTACGCAGGGGAATGAAAAACTGTTTTTT
>TRBV7-9|NA|TRBJ2-7|once
CASSLGRGTYEQYF
TGTGCCAGCAGCTTAGGGAGGGGAACCTACGAGCAGTACTTC
>TRBV28|NA|TRBJ1-2|NA
CASSFAGGYGYTF
TGTGCCAGCAGTTTTGCTGGGGGCTATGGCTACACCTTC
>TRBV30|NA|TRBJ1-6|NA
CAWSPGGSSYNSPLHF
TGTGCCTGGAGCCCCGGGGGAAGCTCCTATAATTCACCCCTCCACTTT
>TRBV30|TRBD1|TRBJ1-4|NA
CAWRGGTANEKLFF
TGTGCCTGGAGGGGGGGGACAGCTAATGAAAAACTGTTTTTT
>TRBV18|NA|TRBJ2-2|once
CASSPGRADTGELFF
TGTGCCAGCTCGCCGGGGCGGGCAGACACCGGGGAGCTGTTTTTT
>TRBV10-3|NA|TRBJ1-3|NA
CAISPPGQRGNTIYF
TGTGCCATCAGTCCGCCGGGCCAGAGAGGAAACACCATATATTTT
>TRBV28|TRBD2|TRBJ2-7|NA
CASTTPSGGGGYEQYF
TGTGCCAGCACCACTCCCTCTGGCGGGGGTGGGTACGAGCAGTACTTC
>TRBV7-9|TRBD1|TRBJ2-5|NA
CASSLARDRQETQYF
TGTGCCAGCAGCTTAGCGCGGGACAGGCAAGAGACCCAGTACTTC
>TRBV11-1|NA|TRBJ2-2|NA
CASTTPANTGELFF
TGTGCCAGCACTACTCCAGCGAACACCGGGGAGCTGTTTTTT
>TRBV10-3|TRBD1|TRBJ2-5|NA
CAISESPQGQETQYF
TGTGCCATCAGTGAGTCCCCACAGGGGCAAGAGACCCAGTACTTC
>TRBV5-1|NA|TRBJ2-7|NA
CASSLDSPGYEQYF
TGCGCCAGCAGCTTGGACAGTCCGGGATACGAGCAGTACTTC
>TRBV18|TRBD1|TRBJ1-5|NA
CASSLSGQGDSNQPQHF
TGTGCCAGCTCACTATCCGGACAGGGCGATAGCAATCAGCCCCAGCATTTT
>TRBV10-2|TRBD1|TRBJ1-3|NA
CASSLQQGAFSGNTIYF
TGCGCCAGCAGTCTCCAACAGGGGGCATTCTCTGGAAACACCATATATTTT
>TRBV2|NA|TRBJ2-3|NA
CASSEAGLTDTQYF
TGTGCCAGCAGTGAGGCAGGCCTCACAGATACGCAGTATTTT
>TRBV28|NA|TRBJ2-3|NA
CASSLYNQGVDTQYF
TGTGCCAGCAGTTTATACAATCAGGGAGTAGATACGCAGTATTTT
>TRBV19|NA|TRBJ1-1|NA
CASSTGGSSTEAFF
TGTGCCAGTAGTACCGGGGGATCCAGCACTGAAGCTTTCTTT
>TRBV11-2|NA|TRBJ2-7|NA
CASSSGGTIRYEQYF
TGTGCCAGCAGCTCAGGGGGGACTATCCGCTACGAGCAGTACTTC
>TRBV18|NA|TRBJ1-2|NA
CASSPYRGFYTF
TGTGCCAGCTCACCTTATCGGGGCTTCTACACCTTC
>TRBV5-1|TRBD1|TRBJ2-2|NA
CASRPRTGGIGGELFF
TGCGCCAGCAGACCTAGGACAGGGGGCATTGGCGGGGAGCTGTTTTTT
>TRBV28|NA|TRBJ2-3|NA
CASTVRGDTQYF
TGTGCCAGCACCGTAAGGGGAGATACGCAGTATTTT
>TRBV28|TRBD1|TRBJ2-5|NA
CASSPVSDRVSQYF
TGTGCCAGCAGTCCCGTGTCCGACAGGGTCTCCCAGTACTTC
>TRBV28|TRBD1|TRBJ1-1|NA
CASSPNDREITEAFF
TGTGCCAGCAGCCCGAACGACAGGGAAATCACTGAAGCTTTCTTT
>TRBV9|NA|TRBJ1-1|NA
CASSVATGMGMNTEAFF
TGTGCCAGCAGCGTAGCTACGGGGATGGGGATGAACACTGAAGCTTTCTTT
>TRBV7-2|NA|TRBJ1-2|NA
CASSLALGAANYGYTF
TGTGCCAGCAGCTTAGCGCTAGGGGCAGCTAACTATGGCTACACCTTC
>TRBV20-1|NA|TRBJ1-2|NA
CSASLPEGYTF
TGCAGTGCTTCCCTGCCGGAGGGCTACACCTTC
>TRBV6-6|TRBD2|TRBJ2-1|once
CASSTSGVYNEQFF
TGTGCCAGCAGTACTAGCGGGGTATACAATGAGCAGTTCTTC
>TRBV5-8|NA|TRBJ1-4|NA
CASVRDYNEKLFF
TGTGCCAGCGTCAGGGACTATAATGAAAAACTGTTTTTT
>TRBV5-1|NA|TRBJ1-1|NA
CASSFGDIPVEAFF
TGCGCCAGCAGCTTCGGGGACATACCCGTTGAAGCTTTCTTT
>TRBV7-2|TRBD1|TRBJ2-5|NA
CASSLVTGGQETQYF
TGTGCCAGCAGCTTAGTTACAGGGGGCCAAGAGACCCAGTACTTC